This T cell receptor beta chain is drawn from a study of prognosis after radiotherapy for stage I lung cancer. Study information: With some 13 men and five or six women, the cohort's median age was around 70 years, range roughly 53–84. The study's findings and limits: The way patients used TRBV and TRBJ genes reportedly differed depending on whether they had metastases.

A word on this clonotype: Antigen unknown.

Researchers used two-round multiplex PCR to amplify TCR beta CDR3 starting from genomic DNA. For every TRBV and TRBJ gene, a specific primer was used in first-round PCR. Amplification in the second PCR round was performed with universal primers. Via MiXCR, TCRdb re-called the multiplex PCR reads, giving one row per CDR3 protein. The table records approximately 23,000 distinct CDR3 sequences, 35% to 45% of them present only once. The germline CDR1 and CDR2 sequences are MNHNS and SASEGT. J lost 6 bases, V lost 4 bases, and 6 bases had no gene match. The CDR3 runs 15 residues. The chain couples TRBV6-1 to TRBJ1-6, with 7 bases aligning to TRBD1. The receptor comes from a donor over 45 with non-small cell lung cancer. This material consisted of PBMCs, taken before or after stereotactic body radiation therapy (not recorded which). CDR3 DNA sequence: TGTGCCAGCAGTGGCGCAGGGGGTTTTAATTCACCCCTCCACTTT. Translation gives CASSGAGGFNSPLHF.